Following are 17 T cell receptor beta chains from one sample sequenced in a study of identical twins. TCRdb passed the 5' RACE reads through MiXCR, listing each CDR3 protein once. The sample holds 550,000 to 800,000 distinct CDR3 sequences, about 7.1% seen once. This sample also appeared in a second study, on yellow fever vaccine responses in identical twins.

Sequencing was performed on PBMCs. The receptors originated from a woman between 18 and 30 years old in good health.

This clonotype has a handful of counts. This chain uses TRBV29-1 with TRBJ2-2, with D possibly being TRBD1 (5 bases). Trimming left V 1 base short and J 1 base short, with 13 bases between. The CDR3 runs to 16 residues. CDR1 and CDR2 from the germline V gene are SQVTM and ANQGSEA. For the CDR3, the DNA is TGCAGCGTTGAAGGGGCCCAGGGATTGAACACCGGGGAGCTGTTTTTT. Its translation is CSVEGAQGLNTGELFF.

The DNA of the CDR3 is TGTGCCAGTAGTATGGGACTAGCCATTTACAATGAGCAGTTCTTC. Amino acids: CASSMGLAIYNEQFF. The chain combines TRBV19 with TRBJ2-1, with TRBD2 matching 9 bases. The CDR3 sequence is 15 residues long. The junction had 4 bases not matched to a gene; V was cut back by 3 bases and J by 4 bases. Germline values: CDR1 LNHDA, CDR2 SQIVND (reference sequence).

The sample holds a few counts of this clonotype. The chain couples TRBV3-1 to TRBJ2-1, with D possibly matching TRBD2 (5 bases). V was cut by 4 bases and J by 8 bases, with 21 bases left in between. This CDR3 spans 16 amino acids. Per germline, CDR1 LGHDT and CDR2 YNNKEL (reference sequence). CDR3 DNA: TGTGCCAGCAGCCCCCAGACCTTTCAGGTGGGAGATGAGCAGTTCTTC. It codes for CASSPQTFQVGDEQFF.

This clonotype was detected ten times or more. The V call is TRBV20-1, the J call TRBJ2-3; 12 positions agree with TRBD2. This CDR3 has 19 residues. With V trimmed by 2 bases and J by 3 bases, 15 bases remained unmatched. In germline, CDR1 is DFQATT, CDR2 SNEGSKA (reference sequence). CDR3 in amino acids: CSARLRLAGVGWKTDTQYF. Here the CDR3 DNA reads TGCAGTGCTAGACTAAGACTAGCGGGGGTTGGATGGAAAACAGATACGCAGTATTTT.

As concerns this clonotype: The junction and the germline gene differ at one end; a read error may be behind it. The J gene is TRBJ2-1, the V gene TRBV10-3; unclear D gene. This CDR3 spans 13 amino acids. From germline, CDR1 is ENHRY and CDR2 SYGVKD. CDR3 region: CAISGPRYDDQFF. CDR3 bases: TGTGCCATCAGTGGGCCACGGTACGATGATCAGTTCTTC.

The chain recombines TRBV19 with TRBJ1-2; no reliable D call. The CDR3 runs to 13 residues. In germline, CDR1 is LNHDA, CDR2 SQIVND (reference sequence). V was trimmed by 6 bases and J by 3 bases, leaving 11 bases between them. As DNA, the CDR3 is TGTGCCAGTAGAGGGCCACATCACTATGGCTACACCTTC. This sequence encodes CASRGPHHYGYTF.

This clonotype came up many times. CDR3 in amino acids: CSAPAVLTKNIQYF. The CDR3 DNA reads TGCAGTGCTCCCGCGGTTCTAACCAAAAACATTCAGTACTTC. J is TRBJ2-4 and V is TRBV20-1; D ambiguous. Germline lookup yields CDR1 DFQATT and CDR2 SNEGSKA (reference sequence). This CDR3 region has 14 residues. Trimming stripped 5 bases from V and 2 bases from J, with 13 bases between.

This chain links TRBV13 with TRBJ2-4, with D maybe TRBD2 (5 bases). This CDR3 is built from 17 residues. Trimming pared 0 bases from V and 0 bases from J, leaving 12 bases between. CDR1 and CDR2 from the germline V gene are PRHDT and FYEKMQ (reference sequence). The CDR3 protein is CASSLGPFGKAKNIQYF. CDR3 DNA: TGTGCCAGCAGCTTAGGCCCCTTCGGGAAAGCCAAAAACATTCAGTACTTC.

This clonotype was recorded a few times. The V call is TRBV15, the J call TRBJ1-4, with unresolved D. The V end was cut by 0 bases, the J end by 8 bases, with 13 bases between. The CDR3 is 15 residues long. Germline V gene data show CDR1 as LNHNV and CDR2 as YYDKDF (reference sequence). CDR3 bases: TGTGCCACCAGCAGAGATCCCCAGCAATGGGAAAAACTGTTTTTT. Amino acids: CATSRDPQQWEKLFF.

This clonotype showed up just a few times. The chain recombines TRBV12-3 or TRBV12-4 with TRBJ2-3; 15 positions agree with TRBD2. The CDR3 is 14 residues long. V dropped 6 bases and J dropped 9; count of bases not matched to a gene: 4. CDR3 residues: CASSGTSGRPTQYF. CDR3 DNA sequence: TGTGCCAGCAGCGGGACTAGCGGGAGGCCCACGCAGTATTTT.

The table lists this clonotype with a few counts. The rearrangement links TRBV20-1 to TRBJ2-5; D is possibly TRBD1 (6 bases). V lost 6 bases and J lost 5, with 19 bases in between. From germline, CDR1 is DFQATT and CDR2 SNEGSKA (reference sequence). This CDR3 is 14 amino acids long. The CDR3 here is CSAPVGRGKETQYF. The CDR3 nucleotides are TGCAGTGCCCCGGTCGGCAGGGGTAAGGAGACCCAGTACTTC.

This clonotype came up many times. This chain links TRBV12-3 or TRBV12-4 with TRBJ2-7; the match to TRBD2 covers 15 bases. J was trimmed by 6 bases and V by 5 bases; bases with no gene match: 8. This CDR3 has 16 amino acids. CDR3 coding DNA: TGTGCCAGCAGTCGAGGACTAGCGGGAGGGCCTGGCGAGCAGTACTTC. It specifies CASSRGLAGGPGEQYF.

This clonotype was counted between two and nine times. The chain carries TRBV10-3 and TRBJ1-1; D is possibly TRBD1 (5 bases). Germline CDR1 is ENHRY and CDR2 is SYGVKD. Trimming took off 1 base at V and 5 bases at J, with 11 bases between the two ends. The CDR3 runs 14 residues. The CDR3 sequence: CAISEWGSGTEAFF. CDR3 in DNA: TGTGCCATCAGTGAGTGGGGTTCAGGGACTGAAGCTTTCTTT.

CDR3 sequence reads: CSVGLAEAYNEQFF. The CDR3 DNA follows: TGCAGCGTAGGACTAGCGGAGGCCTACAATGAGCAGTTCTTC. The rearrangement joins TRBV29-1 to TRBJ2-1; 10 bases fit TRBD2. CDR1 is SQVTM, CDR2 ANQGSEA, per germline. The CDR3 runs 14 residues. Trimming cost V 6 bases and J 2 bases; bases outside gene matches: 4.

This clonotype was seen more than once but under ten times. This chain connects TRBV20-1 to TRBJ1-4, with D possibly being TRBD1 (5 bases). Germline lookup yields CDR1 DFQATT and CDR2 SNEGSKA (reference sequence). The V gene lost 4 bases and the J gene lost 2 bases, with 11 bases spanning the gap. The CDR3 sequence is 14 residues long. The CDR3 sequence: CSATPGRTNEKLFF. CDR3 DNA: TGCAGTGCTACCCCAGGGAGGACTAATGAAAAACTGTTTTTT.

The chain is built from TRBV12-3 or TRBV12-4 and TRBJ1-1, with TRBD1 as a possible D gene (5 bases). CDR3 length: 14 residues. The ends were cut back, 5 bases at V and 0 bases at J, with 10 bases in the middle. CDR3 loop: CASSARQMNTEAFF. DNA of the CDR3: TGTGCCAGCAGTGCCCGACAGATGAACACTGAAGCTTTCTTT.

This clonotype was seen ten or more times. The V gene is TRBV6-1, the J gene TRBJ2-6, with no clear D. The CDR3 consists of 13 residues. Deletions cut 9 bases from V and 4 bases from J, with 10 bases between. Germline V gene data show CDR1 as MNHNS and CDR2 as SASEGT. The CDR3 sequence is CASTPAGANVLTF. CDR3 in DNA: TGTGCCAGTACCCCCGCCGGGGCCAACGTCCTGACTTTC.